The entry below gives a single T cell receptor beta chain sequence along with its context. Trimming removed 5 bases from V and 2 bases from J, with 12 bases in between. The CDR3 is 14 amino acids. Germline V gene data show CDR1 as MDHEN and CDR2 as SYDVKM. The sample belongs to a study of blood T cells in healthy people across ages. Together with a sample-barcoded 5' primer, a J-beta primer mix was included in a second PCR lasting about 7 to 11 cycles. TCRdb analysed the 5' RACE reads with MiXCR anew, one entry per CDR3 protein. Seen here are around 800,000 distinct CDR3 sequences, 35% to 50% observed once, and the top ten hold less than 20%.

This chain uses TRBV28 with TRBJ2-5, with D unresolved. The TCR comes from an elderly man in good health. Sequencing was carried out using blood. CDR3 DNA sequence: TGTGCCAGCAGTGTATTGGCACGACAAGAGACCCAGTACTTC. This gives the protein CASSVLARQETQYF.